This T cell receptor beta chain is from a study of long-term antiretroviral therapy in people with HIV (dated by TCRdb to between 2021 and 2023). In terms of the full investigation: Collection of the earliest samples took place about a decade ahead of the 2015 WHO recommendation for immediate ART, at a time when ART was typically delayed until CD4 counts fell. A retrospective serial study tested whether changes in peripheral blood TRB repertoire composition and diversity were associated with ART initiation and durable HIV suppression. From over 25 adults with confirmed HIV infection, the cohort provided 150 to 200 cryopreserved PBMC samples, gathered serially across a mean of approximately six years (range 1-12). About 35% of the 30 participants with HIV were female. Test extractions of a monoclonal T-cell line alongside a few dozen polyclonal samples showed no cross-contamination during QIAcube processing.

As for this clone: No cognate antigen has been identified for it. One base away there is no much larger clone; base qualities are not given.

What the research found in general, with its limitations: CDR3 length ranges in HIV repertoires were narrower than in controls, and network structure suggested an antigen-experienced repertoire with only a slight naive shift after ART. Because pre-ART samples had limited cell numbers, profiling was done on unsorted PBMC rather than on sorted CD4+ and CD8+ T cells. Starting ART was linked to a significant rise in TRB diversity, yet even after long-term ART the diversity remained significantly lower than in transplant donor controls. Expanded TRB clones identified before ART initiation dominated the repertoire across all time points, though the dominance fluctuated and decreased in many PLHIV after ART. Inferences about post-ART repertoire changes are limited because no data were available on ART adherence, viral resistance or therapy changes. The samples span the years 2004 to 2017, and the ART regimens used may be less effective than current regimens. Because PBMC availability was limited, only the TCR beta chain was sequenced, with no alpha chain pairing.

Participants were included only if at least one PBMC sample before ART initiation and at least two post-ART samples were available. Every participant with HIV received treatment in the United States of America. Before DNA extraction, cryopreserved samples of roughly 0.9-10 million PBMC were thawed and then washed. At the time of the earliest PBMC sample for each participant with HIV, ages ranged from roughly 23 to 60 years. Per participant, PBMC samples came from 1-4 timepoints prior to ART initiation and 2-8 timepoints following ART initiation, for a median of 7 samples. For every participant, serial HIV viral load, CD4+ T-cell count, ART history and demographic data were obtained. Using a Qiagen kit on a QIAcube, genomic DNA was extracted from unsorted PBMC, with samples processed in batches of 12. The immunoSEQ hsTCRB v3.0 assay was used at survey level resolution to sequence the TRB variable region. The targeted TRB sequencing depth was about 40,000-55,000 T-cell genomes per sample. An Illumina MiSeq with a v3 150-cycle kit was used to sequence the pooled TRB libraries. For the original study's pipeline: Analysis of repertoires was carried out in R inside a reproducible Nextflow workflow spanning QC, data transformation and analysis. LymphoSeq2, an R package for AIRR-Seq data exploration, was used to implement custom analyses. A handful of samples yielding fewer than 5000 total TRB sequences were excluded, leaving 150 to 200 analyzed HIV repertoires. Among the roughly 190 retained HIV repertoires, approximately 59 were collected before ART initiation and more than 120 after ART initiation. Each repertoire was downsampled to 5000 TRB nucleotide sequences, and summary statistics were averaged across 100 downsampling iterations. The analysis kept only TRB sequences whose CDR3 regions were at least seven amino acids long. Diversity was assessed using a clonality score derived from Shannon entropy and using the Gini coefficient. In the repertoire networks, any two of the top 5000 CDR3 amino acid sequences were linked whenever the two sequences differed by an edit distance of one. For TRB CDR3 amino acid sequences, GLIPH2 was used to predict antigen specificity groups and MHC restriction. To flag known CMV, EBV, HIV or tissue antigen associations, CDR3 amino acid sequences were matched against VDJdb and McPAS-TCR. Pre-ART, post-ART and control groups were compared with Wilcoxon signed-rank tests and Holm-Bonferroni correction. This is the immuneACCESS table as TCRdb keeps it, with only in-frame sequences that have V and J called. A part of the clones is gone; compared with another copy, unresolved V genes explain less than half, and the rest is unexplained. That table is the source of V, J and clone size, and D and trimming were worked out from the DNA. This sample comprises 29,000 or so clones, 94% of them detected only once. The ten largest clones represent less than 3% of the sample.

This clonotype was sampled from a man over 45 with HIV. The sample consisted of unsorted PBMCs, taken about 7.4 years after starting antiretroviral therapy.

The CDR3 loop reads CASSVGEGSSGNTIYF. The DNA sequence is TGTGCCAGCAGCGTAGGGGAGGGGTCCTCTGGAAACACCATATATTTT. The chain links TRBV9 with TRBJ1-3; 5 matching bases give a weak D call of TRBD1. V loses 0 bases of germline sequence and J loses 0 bases, and the interval between the two ends is 10 bases. From a lookup of the germline V gene, CDR1 and CDR2 are SGDLS and YYNGEE. The cysteine opens and the phenylalanine closes a CDR3 of 16 amino acids. Here the CDR3 DNA is all that survives: 48 bases in frame from base 1.